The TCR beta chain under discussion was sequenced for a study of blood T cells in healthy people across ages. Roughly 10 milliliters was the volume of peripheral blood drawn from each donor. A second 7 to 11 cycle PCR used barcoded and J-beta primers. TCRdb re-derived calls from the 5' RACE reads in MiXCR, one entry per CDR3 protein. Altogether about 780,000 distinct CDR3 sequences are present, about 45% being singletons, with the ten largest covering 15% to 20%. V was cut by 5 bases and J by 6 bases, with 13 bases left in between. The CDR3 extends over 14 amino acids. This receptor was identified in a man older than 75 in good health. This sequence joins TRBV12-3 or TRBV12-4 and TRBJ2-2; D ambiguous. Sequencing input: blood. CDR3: CASSISSYSGELFF. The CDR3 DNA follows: TGTGCCAGCAGTATAAGTTCTTACTCCGGGGAGCTGTTTTTT.